Listed below are T cell receptor beta chains from one sample, sequenced in a study of blood T cell repertoires in COVID-19. Libraries were prepared by immunoSEQ multiplex PCR; TCRdb keeps only in-frame clonotypes and omits some of them. Found here are roughly 410,000 clones, roughly 90% of them singletons; the top ten hold about 1.6%. Material: peripheral blood. These TCRs come from a woman aged 40 to 50 with COVID-19, enrolled during active disease. Both conserved end residues are part of each CDR3. D genes are given only for firm matches. Size is omitted from some rows. Given values are once, few, many or a class for expanded clones.

j_gene	v_gene	abundance	d_gene	CDR3nt	CDR3aa
TRBJ1-5	TRBV11-2	.	TRBD1	TGTGCCAGCAGCTCCCACAGGGGGCGTGTGGATTTTGGTCAGCCCCAGCATTTT	CASSSHRGRVDFGQPQHF
TRBJ2-7	TRBV7-9	.	TRBD1	TGTGCCAGCAGCTTAGCCCCGGGACAGGGGAGCGACGAGCAGTACTTC	CASSLAPGQGSDEQYF
TRBJ1-2	TRBV14	.	.	TGTGCCAGCAGAGCCCAGGGTGTTAGCTATGGCTACACCTTC	CASRAQGVSYGYTF
TRBJ2-3	TRBV2	once	TRBD2	TGTGCCAGCAGTGTCCTGACTAGCGGGGGGGATACGCAGTATTTT	CASSVLTSGGDTQYF
TRBJ1-2	TRBV7-8	.	.	TGTGCCAGCAGCGAGAGTTGGACACCTAACTATGGCTACACCTTC	CASSESWTPNYGYTF
TRBJ1-3	TRBV6-5	.	.	TGTGCCAGCAGTTACTTGACAGACTCTGGAAACACCATATATTTT	CASSYLTDSGNTIYF
TRBJ1-4	TRBV6-5	once	.	TGTGCCAGCAGTCGAACAGGGCTAGCTAATGAAAAACTGTTTTTT	CASSRTGLANEKLFF
TRBJ2-7	TRBV7-9	.	TRBD2	TGTGCCAGCAGCTCCTCGACTAGCGGGAGGGCCATGTACGAGCAGTACTTC	CASSSSTSGRAMYEQYF
TRBJ2-5	TRBV6-5	.	TRBD2	TGTGCCAGCACCGCGACTAGCGGGGCGCAAGAGACCCAGTACTTC	CASTATSGAQETQYF
TRBJ1-5	TRBV5-1	once	.	TGCGCCAGCAGCTCGACGGAGGGAGGTCAGCCCCAGCATTTT	CASSSTEGGQPQHF
TRBJ1-6	TRBV27	.	.	TGTGCCAGCAGTTTACGGCCGAGGGATTCACCCCTCCACTTT	CASSLRPRDSPLHF
TRBJ2-2	TRBV5-1	.	TRBD2	TGCGCCAGTCAAGGACTAGCGGACGGGGAGCTGTTTTTT	CASQGLADGELFF
TRBJ2-6	TRBV6-5	.	.	TGTGCCAGCAGTTACGTCAGGGCTGGGGCCAACGTCCTGACTTTC	CASSYVRAGANVLTF
TRBJ2-2	TRBV19	few	TRBD1	TGTGCCAGTGAAAAGGGGGCGGTCACCGGGGAGCTGTTTTTT	CASEKGAVTGELFF
TRBJ2-7	TRBV16	few	.	TGTGCCAGCAGCCCCCCAGGATCCTACGAGCAGTACTTC	CASSPPGSYEQYF
TRBJ2-1	TRBV6-4	.	TRBD2	TGTGCCAGCAGTCCGACTAGCGGGGGGTACAATGAGCAGTTCTTC	CASSPTSGGYNEQFF
TRBJ1-5	TRBV5-6	.	.	TGTGCCAGCACCTCGAACGGAGATGGCAATCAGCCCCAGCATTTT	CASTSNGDGNQPQHF
TRBJ1-5	TRBV30	.	.	TGTGCCTGGAGTGTTTGGGGGGGAAGTCAGCCCCAGCATTTT	CAWSVWGGSQPQHF
TRBJ2-2	TRBV19	few	.	TGTGCCAGTATACGGGGAGCCGGGGAGCTGTTTTTT	CASIRGAGELFF
TRBJ2-1	TRBV10-3	.	TRBD2	TGTGCCGTCCTAGCGGGAGGGTACAATGAGCAGTTCTTC	CAVLAGGYNEQFF
TRBJ1-6	TRBV5-1	once	.	TGCGCCAGCAGCCCGGCGGCGGGGCGGGGTAATTCACCCCTCCACTTT	CASSPAAGRGNSPLHF
TRBJ1-1	TRBV4-1	.	TRBD1	TGCGCCAGCAGCCAGGACCCGGGACCGCGACAGGGGGAAGCTTTCTTT	CASSQDPGPRQGEAFF
TRBJ2-4	TRBV27	.	.	TGTGCCAGCAGTCCCCTTGGGGTCGGGGGTGGCCGGCTAGCCAAAAACATTCAGTACTTC	CASSPLGVGGGRLAKNIQYF
TRBJ2-2	TRBV2	.	TRBD1	TGTGCCACCGCGGACAGGGGGAGGACCGGGGAGCTGTTTTTT	CATADRGRTGELFF
TRBJ2-2	TRBV24-1	.	TRBD1	TGTGCCACCAGTACCGGACAGGGCCCGCCCGGGGCCGGGGAGCTGTTTTTT	CATSTGQGPPGAGELFF
TRBJ1-6	TRBV6-5	.	TRBD1	TGTGCCAGCAGTTCAATTCGACAGGGTAATTCACCCCTCCACTTT	CASSSIRQGNSPLHF
TRBJ2-3	TRBV7-2	.	.	TGTGCCAGCAGCCAGTACACAGATACGCAGTATTTT	CASSQYTDTQYF